The next 30 T cell receptor beta chains were all read from a single sample in a study of cytomegalovirus exposure and HLA in healthy donors. Vbeta (60) and Jbeta (13) primers were used in the PCR. Produced via immunoSEQ multiplex PCR; TCRdb's table is partial and in-frame only. The table has under 200,000 clones, approximately 83% seen once. The sequenced material came from PBMCs. The origin of the receptors is a man aged 18-30 years in good health and CMV-seropositive.

The rearrangement links TRBV5-1 to TRBJ2-7; 12 nucleotides match TRBD2. Germline-derived CDR1 and CDR2 are SGHRS and YFSETQ. The CDR3 consists of 15 residues. V lost 4 bases to trimming and J lost 4 bases; unmatched junction nucleotides: 6. In DNA, the CDR3 is TGCGCCAGCAGCCCTAGCGGGGGGGCCTTATACGAGCAGTACTTC. Its translation is CASSPSGGALYEQYF. Filled out from reference TRBV5-1 and TRBJ2-7, the complete variable domain reads KAGVTQTPRYLIKTRGQQVTLSCSPISGHRSVSWYQQTPGQGLQFLFEYFSETQRNKGNFPGRFSGRQFSNSRSEMNVSTLELGDSALYLCASSPSGGALYEQYFGPGTRLTVT.

The rearrangement joins TRBV11-2 to TRBJ2-1; possible D gene TRBD2, 5 bases. The ends were cut back, 5 bases at V and 6 bases at J, with 20 bases in the middle. The V gene's germline CDR1 is SGHAT and CDR2 FQNNGV. The CDR3 sequence is 16 residues long. The CDR3 loop is CASSSVPQLSGNEQFF. In DNA form, the CDR3 reads TGTGCCAGCAGCAGCGTGCCACAATTGAGCGGCAATGAGCAGTTCTTC.

The chain uses TRBV9 and TRBJ2-4, with D possibly TRBD2 on 6 matching bases. Germline V gene data show CDR1 as SGDLS and CDR2 as YYNGEE. Trimming removed 0 bases at V and 1 base at J, with 8 bases between. The CDR3 is 15 residues long. DNA of the CDR3: TGTGCCAGCAGCGTAGGGGGGGTGGCCAAAAACATTCAGTACTTC. Translating it yields CASSVGGVAKNIQYF.

This chain connects TRBV7-9 to TRBJ2-1, with TRBD2 identical over 10 bases. CDR3 size: 15 residues. Germline loops: CDR1 SEHNR, CDR2 FQNEAQ (reference sequence). V lost 2 bases to trimming and J lost 8 bases; unmatched junction nucleotides: 6. CDR3 sequence reads: CASSLWSGGGYEQFF. The CDR3 nucleotides are TGTGCCAGCAGCTTATGGAGCGGGGGGGGCTATGAGCAGTTCTTC.

The chain recombines TRBV5-1 with TRBJ1-1; D call uncertain. This CDR3 contains 13 residues. Per the germline V gene, CDR1 is SGHRS and CDR2 is YFSETQ. Trimming took off 4 bases at V and 4 bases at J, with 11 bases between the two ends. The CDR3 bases are TGCGCCAGCAGCAATTTGACTGGCACTGAAGCTTTCTTT. It is translated as CASSNLTGTEAFF.

The rearrangement joins TRBV23-1 to TRBJ1-5; possibly TRBD1 for D (5 bases). TRBV23-1 is recorded as an ORF, its role being uncertain. V shed 9 bases and J shed 11 bases, with 8 bases lying between them. The CDR3 spans 9 residues. The CDR3 region is CARTETQHF. Here the CDR3 DNA reads TGCGCCAGGACAGAGACCCAGCATTTT.

This clone came up a few times. The chain couples TRBV18 to TRBJ2-7, with 7 nucleotides matching TRBD1. The germline gives CDR1 KGHSH, CDR2 LQKENI. The V segment lost 1 base and the J segment 0 bases; nucleotides outside the gene matches: 6. The CDR3 extends over 16 amino acids. CDR3 sequence: CASSPLPGQSSYEQYF. In DNA, the CDR3 is TGTGCCAGCTCACCACTCCCGGGACAGAGCTCCTACGAGCAGTACTTC.

The chain links TRBV21-1 to TRBJ1-3; TRBD1 is the table's D call, not checked against the DNA. TRBV21-1 is annotated as a pseudogene. The CDR3 consists of 18 residues. The CDR3 bases are TGTGCCAGCAGCAAAGGCGTCAGGTCTACAGACTCTGGAAACACCATATATTTT. Residues: CASSKGVRSTDSGNTIYF.

This chain links TRBV30 with TRBJ2-5, with D possibly being TRBD1 (5 bases). Germline assignment: CDR1 GTSNPN and CDR2 SVGIG (reference sequence). This CDR3 contains 13 residues. Trimming took off 2 bases at V and 0 bases at J, with 7 bases between the two ends. Here the CDR3 reads CAWSRQNQETQYF. The CDR3 DNA reads TGTGCCTGGAGTCGACAGAACCAAGAGACCCAGTACTTC.

This chain uses TRBV7-6 with TRBJ1-2, with 8 bases aligning to TRBD1. Germline V gene lookup returns CDR1 SGHVS and CDR2 FNYEAQ. The J segment lost 8 bases and the V segment lost 5 bases, leaving 16 bases of the junction unmatched. The CDR3 sequence is 16 residues long. CDR3 loop: CASSPLGPGGSRGYTF. CDR3 nucleotides: TGTGCCAGCAGCCCCCTAGGACCAGGGGGCTCGAGAGGCTACACCTTC.

The rearrangement links TRBV6-1 to TRBJ2-3; 8 positions match TRBD1. Germline values: CDR1 MNHNS, CDR2 SASEGT. CDR3 length: 14 amino acids. V dropped 8 bases and J dropped 4; count of bases not matched to a gene: 8. CDR3 DNA: TGTGCCAGCGGAGACAGGGGTTCGGCAGATACGCAGTATTTT. It codes for CASGDRGSADTQYF.

This chain uses TRBV27 with TRBJ1-1; no definite D call. Per the germline V gene, CDR1 is MNHEY and CDR2 is SMNVEV (reference sequence). This CDR3 has 13 residues. Trimming took 6 bases from V and 3 from J, leaving 11 bases between them. CDR3 coding DNA: TGTGCCAGCAGCCGGAGGCTGTACACTGAAGCTTTCTTT. Residues: CASSRRLYTEAFF.

The rearrangement links TRBV6-1 to TRBJ2-3; TRBD1 matches at 9 bases. V lost 7 bases and J lost 11; bases outside the gene matches: 7. The length of the CDR3 is 12 residues. CDR1 and CDR2 from the germline V gene are MNHNS and SASEGT. Here the CDR3 DNA reads TGTGCCAGCAATGAGGGACAGGGCGGGCAGTATTTT. Its protein is CASNEGQGGQYF.

This rearrangement joins TRBV2 to TRBJ2-7; D is perhaps TRBD2 (6 bases). The V and J ends lost 3 bases and 3 bases respectively, with 12 bases between them. The CDR3 runs to 14 residues. Germline V gene sequence: CDR1 SNHLY, CDR2 FYNNEI. CDR3 nucleotides: TGTGCCAGCAGTGATGGACGGGGGAGCTACGAGCAGTACTTC. It encodes CASSDGRGSYEQYF.

The V gene is TRBV19, the J gene TRBJ1-2; a possible D gene is TRBD1 (6 bases). Germline lookup yields CDR1 LNHDA and CDR2 SQIVND (reference sequence). Deletions cut 2 bases from V and 1 base from J, with 14 bases between. The CDR3 contains 16 residues. CDR3 DNA sequence: TGTGCCAGTAGTATATACCCTAGACAGGATAACTATGGCTACACCTTC. Its protein product is CASSIYPRQDNYGYTF.

This clone came up a few times. The V call is TRBV6-1, the J call TRBJ1-1; a possible D gene is TRBD1 (5 bases). Germline CDR1 reads MNHNS; CDR2 reads SASEGT. This CDR3 contains 14 residues. With 10 bases removed from V and 1 base from J, the gap between germline ends came to 16 bases. CDR3 in amino acids: CATQTGSTNTEAFF. CDR3 nucleotide sequence: TGTGCCACCCAAACAGGTTCGACGAACACTGAAGCTTTCTTT.

To note about this clone: Mismatch with germline at one junction end may stem from a read error. V gene TRBV5-1 combines with J gene TRBJ1-2; maybe TRBD1 (6 bases). CDR3 size: 15 residues. Germline V gene data show CDR1 as SGHRS and CDR2 as YFSETQ. The CDR3 protein is CASSSAGGARDGYAF. CDR3 nucleotide sequence: TGCGCCAGCAGCTCAGCGGGGGGGGCACGGGATGGCTACGCCTTC.

The chain is built from TRBV4-1 and TRBJ2-7, with a weak D call TRBD2 (6 bases). From germline, CDR1 is MGHRA and CDR2 YSYEKL. This CDR3 is 13 amino acids long. V lost 4 bases, J lost 3 bases, and 10 bases lay in between. The CDR3 sequence is CASSRPGLYEQYF. As DNA, the CDR3 is TGCGCCAGCAGCCGACCGGGACTCTACGAGCAGTACTTC.

The chain carries TRBV28 and TRBJ1-5, with D possibly TRBD1 on 5 matching bases. The CDR3 has 16 amino acids. Germline V gene data show CDR1 as MDHEN and CDR2 as SYDVKM. V was shortened by 4 bases and J by 3 bases, with 16 bases between the two germline ends. In DNA form, the CDR3 reads TGTGCCAGCAGTTCCGCTAGGGGCAGGCACAATCAGCCCCAGCATTTT. Translated, it gives CASSSARGRHNQPQHF.

V is TRBV18 and J is TRBJ2-1; 7 bases match TRBD1. V shed 1 base and J 7 bases; nucleotides not matched to a gene: 4. The CDR3 totals 14 residues. Germline values: CDR1 KGHSH, CDR2 LQKENI. The CDR3 reads CASSPRAGGNEQFF. The CDR3 coding sequence is TGTGCCAGCTCACCACGGGCAGGGGGTAATGAGCAGTTCTTC.

This clone was observed a few times. The chain carries TRBV5-4 and TRBJ2-5; TRBD2 matches at 12 bases. CDR1 is SGHNT and CDR2 is YYREEE in the germline V gene (reference sequence). The CDR3 covers 16 residues. V shed 3 bases, J shed 4 bases, and the junction held 7 bases outside the gene matches. CDR3 sequence reads: CASSSRTSGALETQYF. The CDR3 DNA reads TGTGCCAGCAGCTCGAGGACTAGCGGGGCACTAGAGACCCAGTACTTC. The entire variable domain, with the rest obtained from reference TRBV5-4 and TRBJ2-5, is as follows: ETGVTQSPTHLIKTRGQQVTLRCSSQSGHNTVSWYQQALGQGPQFIFQYYREEENGRGNFPPRFSGLQFPNYSSELNVNALELDDSALYLCASSSRTSGALETQYFGPGTRLLVL.

The rearrangement uses TRBV27 and TRBJ2-2, with TRBD2 matching 8 bases. The germline V gene encodes CDR1 MNHEY and CDR2 SMNVEV (reference sequence). Losses at the gene ends were 7 bases for V and 4 bases for J; bases not matched to a gene: 11. The CDR3 has 16 residues. CDR3 sequence reads: CASTSPGGAVTGELFF. The CDR3 nucleotides read TGTGCCAGCACCTCCCCGGGGGGGGCGGTCACCGGGGAGCTGTTTTTT.

V gene TRBV11-2 combines with J gene TRBJ1-2, with D perhaps TRBD1 (5 bases). Germline lookup yields CDR1 SGHAT and CDR2 FQNNGV. This CDR3 spans 15 amino acids. V lost 0 bases to trimming and J lost 3 bases, with 11 bases between them. CDR3 sequence (DNA): TGTGCCAGCAGCTTAGATAGGGCCAGGGACTATGGCTACACCTTC. It is translated as CASSLDRARDYGYTF.

The chain is built from TRBV9 and TRBJ1-2; TRBD1 matches at 7 bases. V trimming: 2 bases; J trimming: 0 bases; junction bases outside the gene matches: 13. The CDR3 is 18 residues long. Germline CDR1 and CDR2: SGDLS and YYNGEE. CDR3 in amino acids: CASSVHSGTETPNYGYTF. DNA of the CDR3: TGTGCCAGCAGCGTTCACTCCGGGACAGAAACCCCTAACTATGGCTACACCTTC.

The genes are TRBV10-2 and TRBJ2-1, with 10 bases fitting TRBD1. Germline lookup yields CDR1 WSHSY and CDR2 SAAADI. V lost 3 bases, J lost 0 bases, and 14 bases stayed unmatched. The CDR3 contains 20 residues. The CDR3 loop is CASSDPVGDRGPASYNEQFF. In nucleotides, the CDR3 is TGCGCCAGCAGTGACCCGGTGGGGGACAGGGGCCCTGCCTCCTACAATGAGCAGTTCTTC.

This rearrangement joins TRBV14 to TRBJ1-1, with TRBD1 matching 7 bases. The ends lost 5 bases at V and 5 bases at J; junction bases unmatched: 5. Germline CDR1 and CDR2: SGHDN and FVKESK. CDR3 length equals 13 residues. Here the CDR3 reads CASSSQGGTEAFF. In nucleotides, the CDR3 is TGTGCCAGCAGCTCCCAGGGGGGAACTGAAGCTTTCTTT.

V usage is TRBV5-6 and J usage is TRBJ2-7; perhaps TRBD2 as D (5 bases). The V gene lost 4 bases and the J gene lost 0 bases, with 14 bases spanning the gap. Germline V gene sequence: CDR1 SGHDT, CDR2 YYEEEE. CDR3 length: 15 residues. DNA for the CDR3: TGTGCCAGCAGCCAGGCGGGTTGGAGCTCCTACGAGCAGTACTTC. Amino acid sequence: CASSQAGWSSYEQYF.

In its sample, this clone was seen a few times. This chain uses TRBV9 with TRBJ1-5; 7 nucleotides match TRBD1. This CDR3 is built from 15 residues. V was clipped by 0 bases and J by 5 bases; unmatched bases: 5. Germline CDR1 is SGDLS and CDR2 is YYNGEE. CDR3 amino acids: CASSVGGGRDQPQHF. The CDR3 coding sequence is TGTGCCAGCAGCGTAGGAGGGGGCAGGGATCAGCCCCAGCATTTT.

The chain has TRBV6-5 and TRBJ2-5; 7 bases are shared with TRBD2. The CDR3 sequence is 14 residues long. The germline gives CDR1 MNHEY, CDR2 SVGAGI. With V trimmed by 0 bases and J by 5 bases, 3 bases remained unmatched. CDR3 in DNA: TGTGCCAGCAGTTACTCGGGAGGGTGGGAGACCCAGTACTTC. Amino acids: CASSYSGGWETQYF.

This chain uses TRBV7-9 with TRBJ2-3; D perhaps matches TRBD2 (7 bases). The CDR3 totals 15 residues. Germline CDR1 and CDR2: SEHNR and FQNEAQ (reference sequence). The V gene lost 0 bases and the J gene lost 5 bases, with 12 bases spanning the gap. The DNA for the CDR3 is TGTGCCAGCAGCTTAGCGGGGGGGCGGGAAGATACGCAGTATTTT. Its translation: CASSLAGGREDTQYF.